One and the same sample provided the 30 T cell receptor beta chains below, sequenced in a study of identical twins. One entry per CDR3 protein results from TCRdb running MiXCR on the 5' RACE reads. Of under 800,000 distinct CDR3 sequences listed, less than 25% are singletons. A further study also used this sample, focusing on T cells expressing NK-cell markers.

Sequenced material: PBMCs. The receptors shown here come from a young woman in good health.

This clonotype was observed a handful of times. The CDR3: CASSQAGWNTGELFF. CDR3 coding DNA: TGCGCCAGCAGCCAGGCGGGGTGGAACACCGGGGAGCTGTTTTTT. J is TRBJ2-2 and V is TRBV4-3; D might be TRBD2 (6 bases). This CDR3 spans 15 amino acids. In germline, CDR1 is LGHNA, CDR2 YSLEER. The ends were cut back, 3 bases at V and 1 base at J, with 9 bases in the middle.

J is TRBJ2-5 and V is TRBV29-1, with D hard to call. The V gene lost 4 bases and the J gene lost 5 bases, with 5 bases spanning the gap. This CDR3 has 10 amino acids. CDR1 is SQVTM and CDR2 is ANQGSEA in the germline V gene. The CDR3 DNA reads TGCAGCGTTGGTCCGGAGACCCAGTACTTC. Translation: CSVGPETQYF.

CDR3 sequence: CAHGRETTDTQYF. The CDR3 DNA reads as TGTGCTCACGGGAGGGAGACAACAGATACGCAGTATTTT. The chain is built from TRBV6-1 and TRBJ2-3; 8 bases map to TRBD2. Germline CDR1 and CDR2: MNHNS and SASEGT. The CDR3 extends over 13 amino acids.

There are a few counts of this clonotype. The rearrangement joins TRBV20-1 to TRBJ2-2, with 10 positions matching TRBD1. Germline CDR1 is DFQATT and CDR2 is SNEGSKA (reference sequence). J was trimmed by 5 bases and V by 2 bases; bases with no gene match: 5. The CDR3 is 15 amino acids. In DNA form, the CDR3 reads TGCAGTGCTAGACGACAGGGGGCAGGAACCGGGGAGCTGTTTTTT. Protein product: CSARRQGAGTGELFF.

V usage is TRBV20-1 and J usage is TRBJ2-5, with 7 nucleotides matching TRBD1. J lost 4 bases, V lost 6 bases, and 8 bases had no gene match. Germline CDR1 reads DFQATT; CDR2 reads SNEGSKA (reference sequence). The CDR3 extends over 13 amino acids. The CDR3 nucleotides read TGCAGTGCCCGGGTCGCAGGGGGAGAGACCCAGTACTTC. The encoded protein is CSARVAGGETQYF.

The chain combines TRBV9 with TRBJ2-5; D is possibly TRBD2 (7 bases). Germline V gene sequence: CDR1 SGDLS, CDR2 YYNGEE. This CDR3 has 15 amino acids. With 5 bases removed from V and 3 bases from J, the gap between germline ends came to 17 bases. The CDR3 loop is CASSRTGGLKETQYF. As DNA, the CDR3 is TGTGCCAGCAGTCGGACGGGGGGCCTAAAAGAGACCCAGTACTTC.

The rearrangement joins TRBV12-3 or TRBV12-4 to TRBJ2-7, with a possible D match to TRBD1 (5 bases). Trimming removed 5 bases at V and 4 bases at J, with 18 bases between. This CDR3 contains 15 residues. The CDR3 sequence is CASSPRQPGGYEQYF. The CDR3 DNA follows: TGTGCCAGCAGTCCCAGACAGCCCGGTGGGTACGAGCAGTACTTC.

This clonotype was picked up a small number of times. The chain recombines TRBV20-1 with TRBJ1-4; no clear D. The V end lost 6 bases, the J end lost 5 bases, and 4 bases lay between the germline ends. Germline V gene lookup returns CDR1 DFQATT and CDR2 SNEGSKA (reference sequence). The length of the CDR3 is 10 residues. The CDR3 here is CSAWNEKLFF. CDR3 nucleotide sequence: TGCAGTGCGTGGAATGAAAAACTGTTTTTT.

The chain uses TRBV18 and TRBJ1-1; D gene ambiguous. The CDR3 contains 13 residues. Germline loops: CDR1 KGHSH, CDR2 LQKENI. The V end was cut by 2 bases, the J end by 2 bases, with 6 bases between. CDR3 sequence reads: CASSPLSNTEAFF. The CDR3 DNA reads as TGTGCCAGCTCACCATTGAGTAACACTGAAGCTTTCTTT.

V usage is TRBV19 and J usage is TRBJ1-1; the D is unclear. Germline assignment: CDR1 LNHDA and CDR2 SQIVND (reference sequence). The CDR3 contains 12 residues. V was trimmed by 5 bases and J by 5 bases, leaving 9 bases between them. CDR3 sequence reads: CASSWGKTEAFF. The CDR3 DNA follows: TGTGCCAGTAGTTGGGGAAAGACTGAAGCTTTCTTT.

This sequence joins TRBV5-1 and TRBJ1-2; 7 positions match TRBD1. CDR1 SGHRS and CDR2 YFSETQ come from the germline V gene. The CDR3 has 15 amino acids. J lost 2 bases, V lost 0 bases, and 4 bases had no gene match. The CDR3 DNA sequence: TGCGCCAGCAGCTTGGATCCAGGGGGGAACTATGGCTACACCTTC. Translating it yields CASSLDPGGNYGYTF.

This clonotype was seen a handful of times. The chain employs TRBV4-2 and TRBJ2-3, with a possible D match to TRBD2 (7 bases). Germline V gives CDR1 LGHNA, CDR2 YNFKEQ. This CDR3 spans 16 amino acids. Between the trimmed V and J ends, which lost 2 bases and 2 bases, there was a span of 14 bases. In DNA, the CDR3 is TGTGCCAGCAGCCAATTAGGGGGGGGGACCACAGATACGCAGTATTTT. Its protein is CASSQLGGGTTDTQYF.

This clonotype occurred a few times. The chain combines TRBV7-8 with TRBJ2-1; TRBD2 agrees at 7 bases. The CDR3 spans 14 residues. Per germline, CDR1 SGHVS and CDR2 FQNEAQ. The V and J ends lost 2 bases and 8 bases, in that order; junction bases with no gene match: 6. The CDR3 spells CASSLLLAADEQFF. CDR3 sequence (DNA): TGTGCCAGCAGCTTACTTCTAGCGGCCGATGAGCAGTTCTTC.

This chain connects TRBV29-1 to TRBJ2-5, with 7 positions matching TRBD1. With 3 bases clipped from V and 5 bases from J, the junction kept 6 bases outside the gene matches. Germline V CDR1 and CDR2: SQVTM, ANQGSEA. The CDR3 consists of 13 residues. The CDR3 nucleotides read TGCAGCGTTGACCAGGGGGAAAGGGAGACCCAGTACTTC. It encodes CSVDQGERETQYF.

This chain connects TRBV7-6 to TRBJ2-5; no clear D. Germline values: CDR1 SGHVS, CDR2 FNYEAQ. The CDR3 has 16 residues. Trimming took off 0 bases at V and 5 bases at J, with 16 bases between the two ends. The CDR3 spells CASSLAGSSVFETQYF. The DNA for the CDR3 is TGTGCCAGCAGCTTAGCCGGTTCATCAGTTTTTGAGACCCAGTACTTC. The whole variable domain, filled in from reference TRBV7-6 and TRBJ2-5, reads GAGVSQSPRYKVTKRGQDVALRCDPISGHVSLYWYRQALGQGPEFLTYFNYEAQQDKSGLPNDRFSAERPEGSISTLTIQRTEQRDSAMYRCASSLAGSSVFETQYFGPGTRLLVL.

This clonotype has at least ten counts. The chain uses TRBV7-9 and TRBJ2-7; a weak D match, TRBD1 (5 bases). The CDR3 runs 15 residues. V dropped 3 bases and J dropped 2 bases, with 14 bases sitting between them. Germline lookup yields CDR1 SEHNR and CDR2 FQNEAQ (reference sequence). CDR3 in DNA: TGTGCCAGCAGCTTGGTTCGAGACAGCACCTACGAGCAGTACTTC. The encoded protein is CASSLVRDSTYEQYF.

In this sample, this clonotype turned up many times. V is TRBV7-9 and J is TRBJ1-1; maybe TRBD1 (5 bases). V lost 3 bases and J 6 bases, leaving 17 bases between the germline ends. The CDR3 totals 15 residues. Germline V gene lookup returns CDR1 SEHNR and CDR2 FQNEAQ (reference sequence). In DNA form, the CDR3 reads TGTGCCAGCAGCTTGGGAATCCCAGGGAGGGCTGAAGCTTTCTTT. As protein: CASSLGIPGRAEAFF.

The rearrangement uses TRBV6-9 and TRBJ2-1; 11 bases agree with TRBD1. J lost 6 bases, V lost 1 base, and 5 bases had no gene match. CDR1 is MNHGY and CDR2 is SVAAGI in the germline V gene. There are 16 residues in the CDR3. Here the CDR3 reads CASSYYGQGARNEQFF. DNA of the CDR3: TGTGCCAGCAGTTATTACGGACAGGGGGCGCGCAATGAGCAGTTCTTC.

This clonotype was counted a few times. The V call is TRBV7-2, the J call TRBJ1-2, with D hard to call. The CDR3 covers 14 residues. Trimming removed 5 bases at V and 7 bases at J, with 17 bases between. CDR1 SGHTA and CDR2 FQGNSA come from the germline V gene. The CDR3 loop is CASSPAEGAGGYTF. The CDR3 region has the DNA TGTGCCAGCAGCCCGGCTGAGGGCGCTGGTGGCTACACCTTC.

At least ten counts were recorded for this clonotype. V and J are TRBV9 and TRBJ2-7; TRBD1 agrees at 7 bases. Trimming took 6 bases from V and 0 from J; bases not matched to a gene: 6. CDR1 and CDR2 from the germline V gene are SGDLS and YYNGEE. The CDR3 has 14 residues. The CDR3 reads CASTPGTVSYEQYF. Written as DNA, the CDR3 is TGTGCCAGCACCCCCGGGACAGTCTCCTACGAGCAGTACTTC. Variable domain in full (rest from reference TRBV9 and TRBJ2-7): DSGVTQTPKHLITATGQRVTLRCSPRSGDLSVYWYQQSLDQGLQFLIQYYNGEERAKGNILERFSAQQFPDLHSELNLSSLELGDSALYFCASTPGTVSYEQYFGPGTRLTVT.

This clonotype was counted many times. The CDR3 coding sequence is TGTGCCAGCAGCCCCCAGGACTATCGCACGTCCTACGAGCAGTACTTC. The encoded protein is CASSPQDYRTSYEQYF. This chain joins TRBV4-2 and TRBJ2-7, with TRBD2 as a possible D gene (6 bases). V was clipped by 4 bases and J by 1 base, with 17 bases between them. Germline values: CDR1 LGHNA, CDR2 YNFKEQ. This CDR3 has 16 residues.

This clonotype was found a few times. The chain couples TRBV7-2 to TRBJ2-7; no reliable D call. CDR3 size: 12 residues. Germline V gene sequence: CDR1 SGHTA, CDR2 FQGNSA. Trimming pared 2 bases from V and 5 bases from J, leaving 7 bases between. CDR3 sequence: CASSLLGDEQYF. DNA of the CDR3: TGTGCCAGCAGCTTACTGGGCGACGAGCAGTACTTC.

Regarding this clonotype: The junction departs from the called germline gene at one end, perhaps through a read error. V is TRBV12-3 or TRBV12-4 and J is TRBJ2-1, with 11 bases matching TRBD2. The CDR3 totals 18 residues. CDR3 loop: CAISLGTSGLASYNEQFF. CDR3 nucleotides: TGTGCCATCAGTTTAGGGACTAGCGGCCTTGCCTCCTACAATGAGCAGTTCTTC.

This sequence joins TRBV21-1 and TRBJ2-1; TRBD2 is the table's D call, not checked against the DNA. TRBV21-1 constitutes a pseudogene. CDR3 length: 15 residues. Here the CDR3 reads CASSTSGRAYNEQFF. In nucleotides, the CDR3 is TGTGCCAGCAGCACTAGCGGGAGGGCCTACAATGAGCAGTTCTTC.

This clonotype has just a few counts. The rearrangement joins TRBV20-1 to TRBJ2-7; possibly TRBD2 for D (6 bases). The length of the CDR3 is 14 residues. Trimming shortened V by 1 base and J by 3 bases, and 13 bases separated the two germline ends. In germline, CDR1 is DFQATT, CDR2 SNEGSKA (reference sequence). Here the CDR3 reads CSARVGAGGYEQYF. CDR3 sequence (DNA): TGCAGTGCTAGAGTCGGTGCCGGGGGCTACGAGCAGTACTTC.

The chain recombines TRBV15 with TRBJ2-6, with D unclear. Germline loops: CDR1 LNHNV, CDR2 YYDKDF (reference sequence). The CDR3 covers 16 residues. The ends were cut back, 1 base at V and 0 bases at J, with 7 bases in the middle. In nucleotides, the CDR3 is TGTGCCACCAGCAGAGCGAATCCCTCTGGGGCCAACGTCCTGACTTTC. It encodes CATSRANPSGANVLTF.

This clonotype was counted ten times or more. The V call is TRBV5-1, the J call TRBJ2-1; 10 bases align to TRBD2. Trimming removed 0 bases from V and 3 bases from J; junction bases left unmatched: 3. CDR1 and CDR2 from the germline V gene are SGHRS and YFSETQ. This CDR3 has 16 residues. The CDR3 is CASSLERTSGYNEQFF. Written as DNA, the CDR3 is TGCGCCAGCAGCTTGGAGCGGACTAGCGGCTACAATGAGCAGTTCTTC. Using reference TRBV5-1 and TRBJ2-1 for the parts outside the CDR3, the full variable domain is KAGVTQTPRYLIKTRGQQVTLSCSPISGHRSVSWYQQTPGQGLQFLFEYFSETQRNKGNFPGRFSGRQFSNSRSEMNVSTLELGDSALYLCASSLERTSGYNEQFFGPGTRLTVL.

This clonotype has only a few counts. The V call is TRBV21-1, the J call TRBJ2-7; the table's TRBD1 call for D was not verified on the DNA. TRBV21-1 has pseudogene status. This CDR3 is 14 amino acids long. CDR3 DNA sequence: TGTGCCAGCGGACGGACAGGGAAAACTGACGAGCAGTACTTC. Amino acids: CASGRTGKTDEQYF.

The chain is built from TRBV7-2 and TRBJ1-1; TRBD1 is a possible D gene (6 bases). CDR1 is SGHTA, CDR2 FQGNSA, per germline. The CDR3 has 15 residues. Trimming took 7 bases from V and 4 from J, leaving 19 bases between them. The CDR3 reads CASTLTGGRGTEAFF. The CDR3 DNA sequence: TGTGCCAGCACCCTCACCGGGGGGCGCGGCACTGAAGCTTTCTTT.

This clonotype was detected only a few times. The chain is built from TRBV27 and TRBJ2-1; 7 bases align to TRBD2. This CDR3 contains 14 residues. V dropped 2 bases and J dropped 3; count of bases not matched to a gene: 1. From germline, CDR1 is MNHEY and CDR2 SMNVEV (reference sequence). In nucleotides, the CDR3 is TGTGCCAGCAGTTTAAGCGGGAACTACAATGAGCAGTTCTTC. This gives the protein CASSLSGNYNEQFF.